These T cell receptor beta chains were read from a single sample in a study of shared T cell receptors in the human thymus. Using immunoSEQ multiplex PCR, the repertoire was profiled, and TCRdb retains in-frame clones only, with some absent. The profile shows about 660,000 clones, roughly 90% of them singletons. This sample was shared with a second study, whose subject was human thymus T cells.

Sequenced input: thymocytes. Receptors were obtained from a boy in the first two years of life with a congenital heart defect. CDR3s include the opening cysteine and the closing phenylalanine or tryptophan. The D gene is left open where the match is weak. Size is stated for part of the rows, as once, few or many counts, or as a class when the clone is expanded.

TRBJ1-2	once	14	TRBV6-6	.	CASSLHRANYGYTF	TGTGCCAGCAGCCTCCACAGGGCTAACTATGGCTACACCTTC
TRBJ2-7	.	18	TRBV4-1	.	CASSQVLIYAQLTYEQYF	TGCGCCAGCAGCCAAGTGCTTATCTACGCTCAACTGACCTACGAGCAGTACTTC
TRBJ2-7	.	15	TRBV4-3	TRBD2	CASSPGLAATYEQYF	TGCGCCAGCAGCCCGGGACTAGCGGCTACCTACGAGCAGTACTTC
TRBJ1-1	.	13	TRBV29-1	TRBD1	CSGGPTGRPEAFF	TGCAGCGGTGGGCCGACAGGGAGGCCTGAAGCTTTCTTT
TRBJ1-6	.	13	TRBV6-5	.	CASSTRQNSPLHF	TGTGCCAGCAGTACCCGACAGAATTCACCCCTCCACTTT
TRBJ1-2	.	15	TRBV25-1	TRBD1	CASSETRGRGSGYTF	TGTGCCAGCAGTGAAACCAGGGGGCGCGGAAGTGGCTACACCTTC
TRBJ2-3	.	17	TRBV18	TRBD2	CASSRGTSGTGTDTQYF	TGTGCCAGCTCACGGGGGACTAGCGGGACGGGGACAGATACGCAGTATTTT
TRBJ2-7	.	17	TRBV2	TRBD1	CASRAHQVGQGTYEQYF	TGTGCCAGCAGGGCACACCAAGTTGGACAGGGGACATACGAGCAGTACTTC
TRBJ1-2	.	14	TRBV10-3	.	CAISNRVAGYGYTF	TGTGCCATCAGTAACAGGGTGGCGGGCTATGGCTACACCTTC
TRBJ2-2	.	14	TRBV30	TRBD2	CAWKQGLETGELFF	TGTGCCTGGAAGCAGGGACTAGAAACCGGGGAGCTGTTTTTT
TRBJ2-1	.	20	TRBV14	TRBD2	CASSQGAGTSGNRSYNEQFF	TGTGCCAGCAGCCAAGGGGCTGGGACTAGCGGGAATCGCTCCTACAATGAGCAGTTCTTC
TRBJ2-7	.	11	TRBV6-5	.	CASSYRRPWPF	TGTGCCAGCAGTTACCGGAGACCTTGGCCTTTC
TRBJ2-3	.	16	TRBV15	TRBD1	CATSRGPGQGKDTQYF	TGTGCCACCAGCAGGGGTCCGGGACAGGGAAAAGATACGCAGTATTTT
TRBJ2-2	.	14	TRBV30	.	CAWRLGAETGELFF	TGTGCCTGGAGATTAGGGGCCGAAACCGGGGAGCTGTTTTTT
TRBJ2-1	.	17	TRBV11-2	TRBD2	CASRPLAGELSYNEQFF	TGTGCCAGCAGACCACTAGCGGGAGAGCTTTCCTACAATGAGCAGTTCTTC
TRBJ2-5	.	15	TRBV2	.	CASSTPGSRRETQYF	TGTGCCAGCAGTACTCCCGGGTCCCGGAGGGAGACCCAGTACTTC
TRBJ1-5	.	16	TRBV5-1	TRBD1	CASSLPRQGSNQPQHF	TGCGCCAGCAGCTTACCCCGACAGGGTAGCAATCAGCCCCAGCATTTT
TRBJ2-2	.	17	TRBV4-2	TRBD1	CASSQDPGTGETGELFF	TGTGCCAGCAGCCAAGATCCCGGGACAGGGGAAACCGGGGAGCTGTTTTTT
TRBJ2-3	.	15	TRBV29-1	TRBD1	CSVLARQGRTDTQYF	TGCAGCGTGCTCGCGAGACAGGGGCGGACAGATACGCAGTATTTT
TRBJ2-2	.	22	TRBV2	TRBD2	CASSEGPGASGPLGANTGELFF	TGTGCCAGCAGTGAGGGACCTGGGGCTAGCGGACCGCTCGGGGCGAACACCGGGGAGCTGTTTTTT
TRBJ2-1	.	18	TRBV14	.	CASSQGVARHSSYNEQFF	TGTGCCAGCAGCCAAGGAGTTGCGCGCCATAGCTCCTACAATGAGCAGTTCTTC
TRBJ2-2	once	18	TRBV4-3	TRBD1	CASSPGGGQGAATGELFF	TGCGCCAGCAGCCCCGGCGGGGGACAGGGGGCGGCCACCGGGGAGCTGTTTTTT
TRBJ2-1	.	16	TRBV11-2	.	CASSLAGVLSYNEQFF	TGTGCCAGCAGCTTAGCAGGGGTTCTCTCCTACAATGAGCAGTTCTTC
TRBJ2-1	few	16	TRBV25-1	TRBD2	CASSGTSGTHHNEQFF	TGTGCCAGCAGTGGGACTAGCGGGACCCACCACAATGAGCAGTTCTTC
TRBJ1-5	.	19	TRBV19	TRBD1	CASSLRGQGSRYSNQPQHF	TGTGCCAGTAGCCTTAGGGGACAGGGAAGCCGATATAGCAATCAGCCCCAGCATTTT
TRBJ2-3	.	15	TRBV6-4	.	CASSYQTGPTDTQYF	TGTGCCAGCAGTTACCAGACAGGACCCACAGATACGCAGTATTTT
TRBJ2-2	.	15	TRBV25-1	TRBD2	CASSVAGEGAGELFF	TGTGCCAGCAGTGTAGCGGGAGAAGGGGCCGGGGAGCTGTTTTTT
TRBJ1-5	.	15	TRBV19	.	CASTSSRGSNQPQHF	TGTGCCAGTACCTCATCCCGGGGAAGCAATCAGCCCCAGCATTTT
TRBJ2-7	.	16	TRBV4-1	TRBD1	CASSPAPGQGSYEQYF	TGCGCCAGCAGCCCAGCTCCCGGACAGGGTTCCTACGAGCAGTACTTC
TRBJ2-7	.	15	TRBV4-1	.	CASSQDPSSSYEQYF	TGCGCCAGCAGCCAAGATCCTTCCTCCTCCTACGAGCAGTACTTC
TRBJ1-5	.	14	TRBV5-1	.	CASSLTGSNQPQHF	TGCGCCAGCAGCTTGACAGGGTCCAATCAGCCCCAGCATTTT
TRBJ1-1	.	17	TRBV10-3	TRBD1	CAISDPRDQGDGTEAFF	TGTGCCATCAGCGATCCTAGAGACCAGGGGGACGGCACTGAAGCTTTCTTT
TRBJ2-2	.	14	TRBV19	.	CASSPRVNTGELFF	TGTGCCAGTAGTCCCAGGGTGAACACCGGGGAGCTGTTTTTT
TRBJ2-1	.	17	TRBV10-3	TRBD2	CAISTKELAGPYNEQFF	TGTGCCATCAGCACAAAAGAACTAGCGGGACCCTACAATGAGCAGTTCTTC
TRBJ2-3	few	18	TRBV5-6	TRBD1	CASSLRGQVKWITDTQYF	TGTGCCAGCAGCTTGAGGGGACAGGTCAAGTGGATTACAGATACGCAGTATTTT
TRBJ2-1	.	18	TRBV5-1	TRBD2	CASNGLAGIQNPYNEQFF	TGCGCCAGCAACGGACTAGCGGGAATTCAAAACCCCTACAATGAGCAGTTCTTC
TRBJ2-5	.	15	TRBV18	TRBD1	CASSPRPDRQETQYF	TGTGCCAGCTCACCCCGACCGGACAGGCAAGAGACCCAGTACTTC
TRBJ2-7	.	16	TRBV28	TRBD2	CASSLGASGRSYEQYF	TGTGCCAGCAGTTTGGGGGCTAGCGGGAGGTCCTACGAGCAGTACTTC
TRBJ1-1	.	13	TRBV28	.	CASSFSTGRGAFF	TGTGCCAGCAGTTTTAGTACAGGGCGAGGAGCTTTCTTT
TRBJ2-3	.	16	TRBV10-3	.	CAIRKYPGRGIDTQYF	TGTGCCATCAGGAAGTATCCCGGCCGCGGTATAGATACGCAGTATTTT
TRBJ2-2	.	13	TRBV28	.	CASSLPETGELFF	TGTGCCAGCAGTTTACCCGAGACCGGGGAGCTGTTTTTT
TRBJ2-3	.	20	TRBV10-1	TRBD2	CASSISLAGVRERCTDTQYF	TGCGCCAGCAGTATCTCTTTAGCGGGGGTGCGGGAACGGTGCACAGATACGCAGTATTTT
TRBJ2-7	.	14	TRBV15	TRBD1	CATRLQGAGYEQYF	TGTGCCACCAGACTACAGGGGGCTGGGTACGAGCAGTACTTC
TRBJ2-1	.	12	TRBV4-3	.	CASSPPSNEQFF	TGCGCCAGCAGCCCTCCTAGCAATGAGCAGTTCTTC
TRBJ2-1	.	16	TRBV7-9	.	CASSAQTAVDSGEQFF	TGTGCCAGCAGCGCCCAGACAGCCGTTGATTCGGGTGAGCAGTTCTTC
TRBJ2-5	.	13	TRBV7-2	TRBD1	CASSAQGLETQYF	TGTGCCAGCAGCGCACAGGGGCTGGAGACCCAGTACTTC
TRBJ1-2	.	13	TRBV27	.	CASSLGHSYGYTF	TGTGCCAGCAGTTTGGGACATTCCTATGGCTACACCTTC
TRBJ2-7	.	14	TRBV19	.	CASSTSLAPYEQYF	TGTGCCAGTAGCACGTCACTAGCACCCTACGAGCAGTACTTC
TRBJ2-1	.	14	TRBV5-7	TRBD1	CASSLGQGSDEQFF	TGTGCCAGCAGCTTGGGACAGGGGAGCGATGAGCAGTTCTTC
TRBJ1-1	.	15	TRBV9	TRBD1	CASSPAQGADTEAFF	TGTGCCAGCAGCCCCGCACAGGGGGCGGACACTGAAGCTTTCTTT
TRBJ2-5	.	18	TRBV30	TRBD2	CAWTPRLAGGPRGETQYF	TGTGCCTGGACCCCCCGACTAGCGGGAGGGCCGCGCGGGGAGACCCAGTACTTC
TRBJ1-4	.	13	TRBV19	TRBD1	CASEQGPNEKLFF	TGTGCCTCCGAACAGGGGCCTAATGAAAAACTGTTTTTT
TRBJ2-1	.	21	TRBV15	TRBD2	CATSRDSWTSGGRGGVNEQFF	TGTGCCACCAGCAGAGATTCGTGGACTAGCGGGGGAAGAGGGGGAGTAAATGAGCAGTTCTTC
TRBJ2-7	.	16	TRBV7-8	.	CASSLEVYGGLFEQYF	TGTGCCAGCAGCTTAGAGGTGTATGGGGGCCTCTTCGAGCAGTACTTC
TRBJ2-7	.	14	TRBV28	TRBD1	CASSLWAGGYEQYF	TGTGCCAGCAGTTTATGGGCAGGGGGCTACGAGCAGTACTTC
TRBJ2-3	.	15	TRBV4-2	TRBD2	CASSPSGRGTDTQYF	TGTGCCAGCAGCCCTAGCGGTAGGGGTACAGATACGCAGTATTTT
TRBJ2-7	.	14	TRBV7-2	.	CASSLGRSSYEQYF	TGTGCCAGCAGCTTGGGGAGGTCCTCCTACGAGCAGTACTTC
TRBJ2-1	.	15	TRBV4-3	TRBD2	CASSQDDGRDNEQFF	TGCGCCAGCAGCCAAGACGACGGGAGGGACAATGAGCAGTTCTTC